Listed here are 21 T cell receptor beta chains from one sample, sequenced in a study of response to subunit inactivated influenza vaccine. TCRdb reprocessed the RT-PCR reads via MiXCR and lists one record per CDR3 protein. The sample contains under 550,000 distinct CDR3 sequences, roughly 8.2% of which appear only once. Sample: PBMCs from blood, taken around 2 years after vaccination. The receptors were gathered from a man between 50 and 75 years old who received an inactivated influenza vaccine.

J is TRBJ2-5 and V is TRBV7-9; D is possibly TRBD1 or TRBD2 (5 bases each). Between the trimmed V and J ends, which lost 4 bases and 7 bases, there was a span of 16 bases. CDR1 and CDR2 (germline): SEHNR, FQNEAQ (reference sequence). This CDR3 contains 14 residues. Here the CDR3 DNA reads TGTGCCAGCAGCTCCGGTGGCTACGGGGCGACCCAGTACTTC. Translating gives CASSSGGYGATQYF.

This clonotype was detected only a few times. The V call is TRBV9, the J call TRBJ1-1; unclear D gene. The germline V and J ends were trimmed by 0 bases and 3 bases, with 6 bases remaining between them. Germline CDR1 reads SGDLS; CDR2 reads YYNGEE. This CDR3 has 13 amino acids. The DNA of the CDR3 is TGTGCCAGCAGCGTAGATACAGACACTGAAGCTTTCTTT. Translation: CASSVDTDTEAFF.

In its sample, this clonotype was seen many times. The chain carries TRBV5-1 and TRBJ2-1, with 9 bases lining up with TRBD1. The CDR3 sequence is 17 residues long. In germline, CDR1 is SGHRS, CDR2 YFSETQ. Trimming removed 0 bases from V and 0 bases from J; junction bases left unmatched: 4. CDR3 residues: CASSLAGTGSSYNEQFF. As DNA, the CDR3 is TGCGCCAGCAGCTTGGCCGGGACAGGGAGCTCCTACAATGAGCAGTTCTTC.

This clonotype was found a few times. The genes are TRBV20-1 and TRBJ1-5, with 10 bases that match TRBD1. CDR1 is DFQATT, CDR2 SNEGSKA, per germline (reference sequence). This CDR3 has 17 amino acids. The J segment lost 6 bases and the V segment lost 3 bases, leaving 14 bases of the junction unmatched. The CDR3 nucleotides are TGCAGTGCTAGTAACAGTCAGACAGGGGGCCGCGGTCAGCCCCAGCATTTT. This gives the protein CSASNSQTGGRGQPQHF.

This clonotype was counted only a few times. The rearrangement joins TRBV6-1 to TRBJ2-1; 7 nucleotides line up with TRBD2. Germline V gives CDR1 MNHNS, CDR2 SASEGT. Trimming removed 6 bases from V and 6 bases from J; junction bases left unmatched: 8. The CDR3 runs to 14 residues. The CDR3 DNA is TGTGCCAGCAGGGGGGGAGCGGGGCTCAATGAGCAGTTCTTC. This codes for CASRGGAGLNEQFF.

This clonotype was recorded a few times. The chain joins TRBV9 to TRBJ1-1; D possibly corresponds to TRBD1 (5 bases). V was trimmed by 1 base and J by 5 bases, leaving 12 bases between them. This CDR3 has 14 residues. CDR1 is SGDLS and CDR2 is YYNGEE in the germline V gene. CDR3 coding DNA: TGTGCCAGCAGCGTAAGGGACCGTCGGACTGAAGCTTTCTTT. Protein product: CASSVRDRRTEAFF.

This clonotype occurred a few times. The J gene is TRBJ2-3, the V gene TRBV28; a weak D match, TRBD2 (5 bases). V gave up 1 base and J gave up 2 bases, with 10 bases separating them. The CDR3 loop spans 15 amino acids. Germline V CDR1 and CDR2: MDHEN, SYDVKM. The CDR3 coding sequence is TGTGCCAGCAGTTTATACGGACTGAACACAGATACGCAGTATTTT. This gives the protein CASSLYGLNTDTQYF.

The chain is built from TRBV19 and TRBJ2-2; possibly TRBD1 for D (5 bases). The V gene lost 4 bases and the J gene lost 0 bases, with 9 bases spanning the gap. Germline V gives CDR1 LNHDA, CDR2 SQIVND (reference sequence). The CDR3 extends over 15 amino acids. CDR3 residues: CASSRAGTNTGELFF. Here the CDR3 DNA reads TGTGCCAGTAGTAGGGCAGGGACGAACACCGGGGAGCTGTTTTTT.

This clonotype was seen more than once but under ten times. This chain joins TRBV20-1 and TRBJ2-3; 8 bases line up with TRBD2. The CDR3 consists of 14 residues. CDR1 and CDR2 from the germline V gene are DFQATT and SNEGSKA (reference sequence). The ends lost 0 bases at V and 4 bases at J; junction bases unmatched: 3. The chain's CDR3 is CSARDPGGSDTQYF. CDR3 DNA: TGCAGTGCTAGAGATCCGGGGGGGTCAGATACGCAGTATTTT.

This clonotype was detected only a few times. CDR3 DNA sequence: TGCGCCAGCGGGAGGGTCTCTACGGATTCACCCCTCCACTTT. Amino acid sequence: CASGRVSTDSPLHF. The rearrangement joins TRBV10-2 to TRBJ1-6; unclear D gene. V dropped 8 bases and J dropped 8 bases, with 16 bases sitting between them. This CDR3 is built from 14 residues. Germline V gene sequence: CDR1 WSHSY, CDR2 SAAADI.

This clonotype occurred a few times. Here the CDR3 reads CASSSSRRDSPYEQYF. The CDR3 DNA is TGTGCCAGCAGCTCCTCCCGTAGGGACAGTCCCTACGAGCAGTACTTC. This chain uses TRBV7-9 with TRBJ2-7, with 7 bases that match TRBD1. The V and J ends lost 4 bases and 2 bases, in that order; junction bases with no gene match: 11. Germline CDR1 is SEHNR and CDR2 is FQNEAQ (reference sequence). The CDR3 has 16 residues.

This clonotype was observed a handful of times. This chain connects TRBV2 to TRBJ2-6, with 13 bases lining up with TRBD2. The germline CDR1 and CDR2 sequences are SNHLY and FYNNEI. The ends lost 6 bases at V and 1 base at J; junction bases unmatched: 6. The CDR3 length is 18 residues. CDR3 in DNA: TGTGCCAGCAGAGGACTAGCGGGAGTTTTATCTGGGGCCAACGTCCTGACTTTC. The encoded protein is CASRGLAGVLSGANVLTF.

This chain connects TRBV6-5 to TRBJ1-1; tentatively, D is TRBD1 (5 bases). The CDR3 totals 12 residues. V was trimmed by 5 bases and J by 10 bases, leaving 14 bases between them. Germline V gene data show CDR1 as MNHEY and CDR2 as SVGAGI. The CDR3 loop is CASSPDRGVAFF. For the CDR3, the DNA is TGTGCCAGCAGTCCCGACCGGGGGGTAGCTTTCTTT.

The chain joins TRBV29-1 to TRBJ2-1, with 16 bases lining up with TRBD2. Germline-derived CDR1 and CDR2 are SQVTM and ANQGSEA. The length of the CDR3 is 15 residues. The J segment lost 8 bases and the V segment lost 4 bases, leaving 5 bases of the junction unmatched. In DNA, the CDR3 is TGCAGCGTTGCCGAGGGACTAGCGGGAGGGGATGAGCAGTTCTTC. This codes for CSVAEGLAGGDEQFF.

In its sample, this clonotype was seen many times. The chain joins TRBV28 to TRBJ1-1; a possible D gene is TRBD1 (5 bases). Germline V gene lookup returns CDR1 MDHEN and CDR2 SYDVKM. The CDR3 is made up of 13 amino acids. The V gene lost 6 bases and the J gene lost 2 bases, with 10 bases spanning the gap. CDR3 sequence (DNA): TGTGCCAGCAGCAGACAGATTAACACTGAAGCTTTCTTT. Protein: CASSRQINTEAFF.

This clonotype was observed a few times. The chain carries TRBV30 and TRBJ1-2; D ambiguous. Germline CDR1 reads GTSNPN; CDR2 reads SVGIG (reference sequence). CDR3 length equals 12 residues. Trimming took off 0 bases at V and 5 bases at J, with 7 bases between the two ends. The CDR3 spells CAWSVYDYGYTF. The CDR3 DNA is TGTGCCTGGAGTGTCTACGATTATGGCTACACCTTC.

The chain carries TRBV6-1 and TRBJ2-7; 8 nucleotides match TRBD2. Trimming cost V 7 bases and J 2 bases; bases outside gene matches: 10. Germline values: CDR1 MNHNS, CDR2 SASEGT. This CDR3 is 15 amino acids long. The DNA for the CDR3 is TGTGCCAGCACCTCGTGGGTAGCGGGGCCCTACGAGCAGTACTTC. Its translation is CASTSWVAGPYEQYF.

This clonotype was counted many times. This rearrangement joins TRBV20-1 to TRBJ1-1, with TRBD1 as a possible D gene (5 bases). V was trimmed by 0 bases and J by 3 bases, leaving 17 bases between them. This CDR3 contains 16 residues. CDR1 DFQATT and CDR2 SNEGSKA come from the germline V gene (reference sequence). CDR3 nucleotide sequence: TGCAGTGCTAGAGATTTGAGAAGTCTAGGGGACACTGAAGCTTTCTTT. Translated, it gives CSARDLRSLGDTEAFF.

In its sample, this clonotype was seen many times. The rearrangement uses TRBV5-1 and TRBJ1-4; TRBD1 is a possible D gene (6 bases). Germline V gives CDR1 SGHRS, CDR2 YFSETQ. The CDR3 length is 15 residues. The germline V and J ends were trimmed by 4 bases and 6 bases, with 16 bases remaining between them. The CDR3 is CASSRRGTLDEKLFF. CDR3 nucleotide sequence: TGCGCCAGCAGCCGAAGGGGGACACTGGATGAAAAACTGTTTTTT.

In this sample, this clonotype turned up many times. The chain joins TRBV12-3 or TRBV12-4 to TRBJ2-1; 8 nucleotides align to TRBD2. This CDR3 spans 12 amino acids. V lost 3 bases, J lost 13 bases, and 5 bases stayed unmatched. This CDR3 is CASSLSGGAQFF. In DNA, the CDR3 is TGTGCCAGCAGTTTGTCCGGGGGGGCACAGTTCTTC.

This clonotype was counted between two and nine times. The rearrangement links TRBV5-1 to TRBJ2-7; either TRBD1 or TRBD2 may fit D (5 bases each). The CDR3 has 14 amino acids. The V gene lost 2 bases and the J gene lost 3 bases, with 12 bases spanning the gap. Germline loops: CDR1 SGHRS, CDR2 YFSETQ. CDR3 sequence reads: CASSLRGPLYEQYF. The CDR3, as DNA: TGCGCCAGCAGCTTAAGGGGACCGCTCTACGAGCAGTACTTC. Using reference TRBV5-1 and TRBJ2-7 for the parts outside the CDR3, the full variable domain is KAGVTQTPRYLIKTRGQQVTLSCSPISGHRSVSWYQQTPGQGLQFLFEYFSETQRNKGNFPGRFSGRQFSNSRSEMNVSTLELGDSALYLCASSLRGPLYEQYFGPGTRLTVT.